Presented here are 7 T cell receptor beta chains from one specimen sequenced in a study of blood T cell repertoires in COVID-19. Assay: immunoSEQ multiplex PCR; the TCRdb copy retains only in-frame clones and omits some. The data show 70,000 or so clones, with about 87% seen just once and around 5.8% held by the top ten. Specimen: peripheral blood. These receptors were collected from a woman aged 50 to 60 with acute or convalescent COVID-19.

The chain has TRBV19 and TRBJ1-2, with 8 bases fitting TRBD1. There are 15 residues in the CDR3. Unmatched junction bases numbered 7, after V lost 4 bases and J lost 3 bases. CDR1 is LNHDA, CDR2 SQIVND, per germline (reference sequence). The CDR3 reads CASSTDRALYYGYTF. The CDR3 DNA sequence: TGTGCCAGTAGTACGGACAGGGCCCTCTACTATGGCTACACCTTC. Supplemented by reference TRBV19 and TRBJ1-2, the full variable domain reads DGGITQSPKYLFRKEGQNVTLSCEQNLNHDAMYWYRQDPGQGLRLIYYSQIVNDFQKGDIAEGYSVSREKKESFPLTVTSAQKNPTAFYLCASSTDRALYYGYTFGSGTRLTVV.

CDR3 region: CASTLGASGSDTQYF. The CDR3 region has the DNA TGCGCCAGTACGCTGGGGGCTAGCGGGAGTGATACGCAGTATTTT. This chain links TRBV5-1 with TRBJ2-3, with TRBD2 identical over 10 bases. The CDR3 has 15 amino acids. Germline CDR1 reads SGHRS; CDR2 reads YFSETQ. The V and J ends lost 8 bases and 6 bases, in that order; junction bases with no gene match: 12.

This rearrangement joins TRBV4-2 to TRBJ2-7, with TRBD1 matching 9 bases. The trim removed 0 bases at V and 0 bases at J, leaving 9 bases unmatched. This CDR3 has 18 amino acids. Germline CDR1 LGHNA, CDR2 YNFKEQ. CDR3: CASSQDEGGTGISYEQYF. The CDR3 DNA sequence: TGTGCCAGCAGCCAAGATGAAGGCGGGACAGGGATCTCCTACGAGCAGTACTTC.

This clone was seen just once. The chain is built from TRBV6-5 and TRBJ1-2; tentative D call: TRBD1 (6 bases). The CDR3 runs to 15 residues. V was clipped by 6 bases and J by 4 bases, with 18 bases between them. Germline CDR1 and CDR2: MNHEY and SVGAGI. The CDR3 DNA follows: TGTGCCAGCAGGGACGCAGGGGCTTCGCGCTATGGCTACACCTTC. Translated: CASRDAGASRYGYTF.

The gene calls are TRBV19 and TRBJ1-2, with TRBD1 identical over 8 bases. Unmatched junction bases numbered 13, after V lost 7 bases and J lost 6 bases. Germline V lookup: CDR1 LNHDA, CDR2 SQIVND (reference sequence). CDR3 length: 15 residues. The CDR3 coding sequence is TGTGCCAGTACTATCGAGCCGACAGGGGTTAATGGCTACACCTTC. This sequence encodes CASTIEPTGVNGYTF. Variable domain in full (rest from reference TRBV19 and TRBJ1-2): DGGITQSPKYLFRKEGQNVTLSCEQNLNHDAMYWYRQDPGQGLRLIYYSQIVNDFQKGDIAEGYSVSREKKESFPLTVTSAQKNPTAFYLCASTIEPTGVNGYTFGSGTRLTVV.

The rearrangement links TRBV7-9 to TRBJ2-4; 9 nucleotides line up with TRBD1. The CDR3 length is 16 residues. CDR1 is SEHNR and CDR2 is FQNEAQ in the germline V gene (reference sequence). Trimming removed 5 bases from V and 8 bases from J; junction bases left unmatched: 13. CDR3 nucleotides: TGTGCCAGCAGCGGACCGGGACAGGGTGGGAGGGACATTCAGTACTTC. Translation: CASSGPGQGGRDIQYF.

The chain uses TRBV3-1 (or the pseudogene TRBV3-2) and TRBJ2-7; no firm D call. CDR1 and CDR2 from the germline V gene are LGHDT and YNNKEL (reference sequence). V lost 2 bases and J 1 base, leaving 6 bases between the germline ends. The CDR3 contains 13 residues. CDR3 region: CASSQQWSYEQYF. CDR3 bases: TGTGCCAGCAGCCAACAGTGGTCCTACGAGCAGTACTTC.